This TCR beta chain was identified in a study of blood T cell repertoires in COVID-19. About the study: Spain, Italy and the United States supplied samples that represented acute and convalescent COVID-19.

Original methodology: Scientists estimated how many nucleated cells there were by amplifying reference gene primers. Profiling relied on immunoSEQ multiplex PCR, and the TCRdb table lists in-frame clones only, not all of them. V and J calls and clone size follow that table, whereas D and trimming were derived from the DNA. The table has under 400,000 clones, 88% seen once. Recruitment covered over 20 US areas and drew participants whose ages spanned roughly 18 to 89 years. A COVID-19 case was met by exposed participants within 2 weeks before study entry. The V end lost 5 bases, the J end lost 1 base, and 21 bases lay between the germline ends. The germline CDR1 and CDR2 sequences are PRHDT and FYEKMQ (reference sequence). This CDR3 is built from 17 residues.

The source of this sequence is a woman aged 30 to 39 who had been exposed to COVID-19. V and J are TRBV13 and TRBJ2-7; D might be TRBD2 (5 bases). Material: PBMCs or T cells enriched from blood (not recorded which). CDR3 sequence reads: CASSPRGGGGWSYEQYF. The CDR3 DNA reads TGTGCCAGCAGCCCCCGGGGTGGTGGCGGTTGGTCCTACGAGCAGTACTTC. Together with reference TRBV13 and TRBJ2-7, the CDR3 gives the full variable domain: AAGVIQSPRHLIKEKRETATLKCYPIPRHDTVYWYQQGPGQDPQFLISFYEKMQSDKGSIPDRFSAQQFSDYHSELNMSSLELGDSALYFCASSPRGGGGWSYEQYFGPGTRLTVT.